The sequence of this TCR beta chain was determined in a study of vaccination and CD4 T cells after COVID-19 (dated by TCRdb to 2021 to 2024). Regarding the research as a whole: Every convalescent patient had a positive nasal swab PCR test for SARS-CoV-2, with mild disease in roughly 10 patients and severe disease in one. The convalescent cohort comprised six males and four females, including two Hispanic individuals, seven Caucasians, two Asians and one multiracial person. Each participant got two doses of either the Pfizer-BioNTech BNT162b2 vaccine (n=8) or the Moderna mRNA-1273 vaccine (n=2). Post-COVID blood samples were collected from convalescent patients a median of approximately 100 days after diagnosis, with a range of roughly 30 to 170 days. The time from the second vaccine dose to post-vaccine blood sampling had a median of roughly 72 days and ranged from about 12 to 250 days. Overlapping spike peptide pools from SARS-CoV-2 and from the common cold coronaviruses HCoV-NL63, HCoV-OC43 and HCoV-229E were used as culture stimuli. Control cultures used a CEFX viral epitope pool as positive control, an HIV-1 Nef peptide pool as negative control, or no peptide. The spike-specific CD4+ TCR repertoire was compared before and after mRNA vaccination in approximately 9 COVID-19 convalescent patients and a handful of infection-naive healthy vaccine recipients. Paper-wide results and their limitations: Although the median number of SARS-CoV-2-reactive clonotypes went up from around 19 after infection to 38 after vaccination, the increase was not significant. Relatively few convalescent patients were included in the study, and early timepoints after natural infection were not analyzed. In convalescent patients, a median around 86% of post-vaccine SARS-CoV-2-reactive clones were detected only after vaccination, and vaccine-specific priming was suggested by this finding. Of the vaccine-specific clones found in convalescent patients, nearly all (304 of 307) were mono-reactive for SARS-CoV-2 spike instead of being cross-reactive with common cold coronaviruses.

Preparation of the library involved PCR. DNA from cultured CD4+ T cells underwent TCR sequencing with the Oncomine TCR Beta short-read assay at the Johns Hopkins FTIC core. The QIAamp micro DNA kit was used to extract genomic DNA from the cultured CD4+ T cells. Oncomine TCR Beta libraries from cultured CD4+ T cells were pooled with unique dual indexes and sequenced on an Illumina iSeq 100. As for the original processing: Non-productive sequences were filtered out, and CDR3s that did not start with C, did not end with F or W, or were shorter than 7 amino acids were discarded. Antigen-specific clonotypes were identified using the MANAFEST web application through comparison of peptide-stimulated wells with reference and other culture wells. To be called positive, a clone needed an FDR below 0.05, an odds ratio above 5, and a productive frequency above 0.1% in at least two of three replicate wells. Clonotypes that were significantly expanded in both SARS-CoV-2 spike wells and at least one common cold coronavirus spike condition were defined as cross-reactive. Similarity between CDR3 sequences was evaluated in R version 3.6.1 using Levenshtein distances (stringdist) and unrooted phylogenetic trees (ape). TCRdb trimmed the raw reads at Q25, called clones with MiXCR and kept productive beta chains. CDR3 protein sequences are deduplicated, and each keeps its most common genes and DNA. None of the V and J calls come from the authors' own analysis; TCRdb made them. For this sample the table gives fewer than 25,000 distinct CDR3 sequences, of which roughly 43% were detected only once. The ten largest clonotypes hold roughly 6.3% of the sample.

In the paper's terms, the treatment or condition label means: approximately nine-day PBMC culture with coronavirus spike peptide pools or control peptides (ViraFEST assay). The ViraFEST assay, used in the study, expanded antigen-specific T cells with peptide pools and then identified the expanded clonotypes through TCR sequencing. Positive SARS-CoV-2 PCR tests in the convalescent patients dated from March to December 2020, before Alpha, Beta and Delta variants emerged in the United States. Each well held around 1.9 million PBMCs cultured with approximately 9.1 ug/ml peptide pools in IMDM containing 5% human AB serum and around 10 IU/ml IL-2. Half of the culture medium was replaced with fresh IL-2-containing medium on days 3 and 7. Once the cells had been in culture for about 10 days, the EasySep CD4+ T cell isolation kit was used to isolate CD4+ T cells by negative selection. PBMCs were separated from whole blood using Ficoll-Paque Plus gradient centrifugation and then either used fresh or cryopreserved at -140C. Triplicate wells were generally used for each culture condition.

V has 6 bases trimmed and J has 5 bases trimmed; junction bases matching no gene number 7. The CDR3 spans 14 residues, from the cysteine through the phenylalanine. The kept DNA is CDR3 alone, 42 bases in frame from the first base. The germline V gene sets CDR1 to MNHEY and CDR2 to SVGEGT. Details on this clonotype: Its cognate antigen has yet to be identified. The sample holds no much larger clone one base away, and base qualities are not on file.

The chain is made from TRBV6-2 or TRBV6-3 and TRBJ1-5; 7 nucleotides in the junction match TRBD1. The origin of this receptor is a human donor who had recovered from COVID-19. This specimen consisted of CD4+ T cells from blood, cultured in vitro, obtained before SARS-CoV-2 vaccination. The sequenced DNA is TGTGCCAGCAGACCCGGACAGGCGGATCAGCCCCAGCATTTT. Its product reads: CASRPGQADQPQHF.